This T cell receptor (beta chain) is from a study of T cell repertoires in cytomegalovirus infection. Each CDR3 protein gets one entry after TCRdb re-called the reads with MiXCR. This sample has about 310,000 distinct CDR3 sequences, with about a sixth found just once. The CDR3 consists of 14 residues. CDR1 is MNHNS, CDR2 SASEGT, per germline. Trimming pared 4 bases from V and 0 bases from J, leaving 8 bases between. In this sample, this clonotype turned up a few times. Specimen: PBMCs. The receptor was derived from a human donor in good health (CMV status not recorded). Some clones in this sample may be carry-over from other donors' samples. The chain links TRBV6-1 to TRBJ2-3; D perhaps matches TRBD2 (6 bases). The CDR3 DNA is TGTGCCAGCAGTGCCGGGACTAGCACAGATACGCAGTATTTT. Translating gives CASSAGTSTDTQYF.